The source of this TCR beta chain is a study of metastatic and nonmetastatic thyroid tumors. On the study more broadly: The study looked at repertoires side by side in blood and in tumor or nodule tissue from malignant and benign thyroid patients. Findings and caveats of the study: It was reportedly found that TCR beta diversity was significantly higher in malignant thyroid tumors than in benign nodules, a difference seen in both blood and tumor samples.

Nobody among the patients had been given any treatment before thyroid surgery. CDR1 is SGHTA, CDR2 FQGNSA, per germline. V was shortened by 1 base and J by 1 base, with 10 bases between the two germline ends. There are 15 residues in the CDR3. This clone was observed once. Its antigen remains unidentified. In the original workflow: Building a distant-metastasis classifier for papillary thyroid cancer drew on CDR3 differences across clinicopathological groups. TCRdb redid the clone calls on the PCR reads using MiXCR. TCRdb, rather than the study authors, made the V and J calls. The table shows 20,000 or so clones, with 25% to 35% occurring only once.

The V gene is TRBV7-2, the J gene TRBJ1-1; a weak D match, TRBD1 (5 bases). The clonotype comes from a female donor with papillary thyroid cancer or a benign thyroid nodule (not recorded which). Some clones in this sample may be carry-over from other donors' samples. Sequenced: tumor tissue. The CDR3 DNA reads as TGTGCCAGCAGCTTAGGGGGCAGAGAGAACACTGAAGCTTTCTTT. Protein product: CASSLGGRENTEAFF.